Given below is one TCR beta chain in context. The table came from immunoSEQ multiplex PCR; TCRdb's copy has only in-frame clones and leaves some out. Among about 2,500,000 clones listed, more than 90% were seen once. This sample is part of a study of shared clonotypes between healthy human individuals. This CDR3 comprises 13 residues. Germline trimming cut 5 bases from V and 11 bases from J; bases unmatched to any gene: 11. The germline V gene encodes CDR1 MDHEN and CDR2 SYDVKM. The sequenced sample was naive CD4+ T cells sorted from blood. The sample's subset: CD45RA+ positively selected. The sequence came from a man aged 18 to 29 in good health. The chain has TRBV28 and TRBJ2-5; 7 positions agree with TRBD1. CDR3 amino acids: CASSPDREYGQYF. The CDR3 DNA sequence: TGTGCCAGCAGTCCTGACAGGGAGTATGGGCAGTACTTC.